What follows is one TCR beta chain and its context. The length of the CDR3 is 15 residues. Germline CDR1 and CDR2: SGHVS and FNYEAQ. V was pared by 2 bases and J by 2 bases, with 5 bases of the junction left unmatched. The data derive from a study of cytomegalovirus exposure and HLA in healthy donors. Vbeta (60) and Jbeta (13) primers were used in the PCR. The table came from immunoSEQ multiplex PCR; TCRdb's copy has only in-frame clones and leaves some out. The table shows approximately 150,000 clones, with around three quarters occurring only once. The sequence came from a woman aged 30 to 39 in good health and CMV-seronegative. Sequenced sample: PBMCs. V is TRBV7-6 and J is TRBJ2-7, with 8 bases that match TRBD1. The CDR3 sequence is CASSLRTGITYEQYF. DNA of the CDR3: TGTGCCAGCAGCTTAAGGACAGGGATAACCTACGAGCAGTACTTC. Full variable domain (outside the CDR3, taken from reference TRBV7-6 and TRBJ2-7): GAGVSQSPRYKVTKRGQDVALRCDPISGHVSLYWYRQALGQGPEFLTYFNYEAQQDKSGLPNDRFSAERPEGSISTLTIQRTEQRDSAMYRCASSLRTGITYEQYFGPGTRLTVT.